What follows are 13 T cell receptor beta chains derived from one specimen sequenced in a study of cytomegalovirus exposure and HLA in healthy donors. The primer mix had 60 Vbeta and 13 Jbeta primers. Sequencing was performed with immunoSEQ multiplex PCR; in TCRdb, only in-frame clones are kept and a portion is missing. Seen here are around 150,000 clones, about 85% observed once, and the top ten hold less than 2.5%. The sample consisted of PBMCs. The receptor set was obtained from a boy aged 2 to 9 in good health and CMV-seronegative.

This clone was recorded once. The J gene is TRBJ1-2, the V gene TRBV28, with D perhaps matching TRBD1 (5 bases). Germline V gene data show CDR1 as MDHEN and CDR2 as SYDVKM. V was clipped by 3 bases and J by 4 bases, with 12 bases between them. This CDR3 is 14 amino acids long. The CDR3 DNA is TGTGCCAGCAGTTTGCCCCAGGGCCCCTATGGCTACACCTTC. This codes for CASSLPQGPYGYTF.

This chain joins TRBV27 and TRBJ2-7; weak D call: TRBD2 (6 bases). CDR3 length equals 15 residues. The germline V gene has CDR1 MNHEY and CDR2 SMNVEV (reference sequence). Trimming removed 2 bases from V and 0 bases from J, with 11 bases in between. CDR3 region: CASSLAGPSSYEQYF. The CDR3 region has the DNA TGTGCCAGCAGTTTAGCGGGGCCCAGCTCCTACGAGCAGTACTTC.

The CDR3 loop is CASVGEAGGLWSQYF. In DNA form, the CDR3 reads TGTGCCAGCGTGGGTGAGGCGGGGGGCTTATGGTCGCAGTATTTT. V usage is TRBV2 and J usage is TRBJ2-3; 8 positions agree with TRBD2. The V gene end was trimmed by 8 bases and the J gene end by 10 bases; junction bases not matched to a gene: 17. In germline, CDR1 is SNHLY, CDR2 FYNNEI. This CDR3 region has 15 residues.

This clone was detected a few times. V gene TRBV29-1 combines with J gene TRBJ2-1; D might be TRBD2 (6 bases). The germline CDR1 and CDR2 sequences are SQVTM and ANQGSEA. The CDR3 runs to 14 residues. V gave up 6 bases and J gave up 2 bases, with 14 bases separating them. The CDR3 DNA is TGCAGCGTCCCCGGGACTCCTACCTACAATGAGCAGTTCTTC. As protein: CSVPGTPTYNEQFF.

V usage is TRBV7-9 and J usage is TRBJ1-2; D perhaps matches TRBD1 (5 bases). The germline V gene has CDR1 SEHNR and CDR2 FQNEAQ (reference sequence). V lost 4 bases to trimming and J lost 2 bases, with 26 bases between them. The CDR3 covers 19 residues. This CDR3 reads CASSSGYPLRATGNYGYTF. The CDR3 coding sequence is TGTGCCAGCAGCTCAGGATACCCACTTCGGGCCACAGGAAACTATGGCTACACCTTC.

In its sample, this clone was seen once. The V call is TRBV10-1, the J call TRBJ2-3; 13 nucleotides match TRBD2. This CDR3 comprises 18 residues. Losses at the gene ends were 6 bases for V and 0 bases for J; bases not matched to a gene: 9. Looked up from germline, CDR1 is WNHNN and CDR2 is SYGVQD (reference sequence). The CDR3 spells CASSPGLAGLISTDTQYF. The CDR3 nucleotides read TGCGCCAGCAGCCCGGGACTAGCGGGATTAATAAGCACAGATACGCAGTATTTT.

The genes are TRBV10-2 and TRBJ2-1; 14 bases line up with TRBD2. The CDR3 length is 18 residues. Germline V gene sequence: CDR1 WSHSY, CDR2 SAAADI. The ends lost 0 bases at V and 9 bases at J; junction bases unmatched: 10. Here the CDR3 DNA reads TGCGCCAGCAGTGAGTCGATTTGGGGACTAGCGGGAGTTACTGAGCAGTTCTTC. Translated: CASSESIWGLAGVTEQFF.

This CDR3 reads CASSNSHRMAGGSYNEQFF. The CDR3 region has the DNA TGTGCCAGTAGTAACTCCCATAGGATGGCGGGAGGGTCCTACAATGAGCAGTTCTTC. This chain uses TRBV19 with TRBJ2-1; 9 bases agree with TRBD2. V was pared by 4 bases and J by 1 base, with 14 bases of the junction left unmatched. This CDR3 has 19 residues. The germline V gene encodes CDR1 LNHDA and CDR2 SQIVND (reference sequence).

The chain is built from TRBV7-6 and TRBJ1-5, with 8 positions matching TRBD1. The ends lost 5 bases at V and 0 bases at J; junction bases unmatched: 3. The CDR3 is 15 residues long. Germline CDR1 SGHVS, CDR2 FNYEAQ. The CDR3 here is CASSQGARSNQPQHF. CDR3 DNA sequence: TGTGCCAGCAGCCAGGGGGCGCGTAGCAATCAGCCCCAGCATTTT.

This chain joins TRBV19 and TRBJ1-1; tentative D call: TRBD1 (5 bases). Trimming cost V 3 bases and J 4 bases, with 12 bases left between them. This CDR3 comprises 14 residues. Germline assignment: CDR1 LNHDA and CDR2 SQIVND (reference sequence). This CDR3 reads CASSISIRATEAFF. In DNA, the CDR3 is TGTGCCAGTAGTATTAGTATCAGGGCCACTGAAGCTTTCTTT.

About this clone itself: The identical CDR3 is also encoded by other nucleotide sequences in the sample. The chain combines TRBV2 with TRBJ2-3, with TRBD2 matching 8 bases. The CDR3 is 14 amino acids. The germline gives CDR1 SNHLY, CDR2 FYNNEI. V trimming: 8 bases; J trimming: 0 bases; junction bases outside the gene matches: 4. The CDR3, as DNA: TGTGCCAGCGGGATAGCGGGAAGCACAGATACGCAGTATTTT. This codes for CASGIAGSTDTQYF.

CDR3 in amino acids: CSVELSDTIYF. The DNA of the CDR3 is TGCAGTGTAGAATTATCGGACACCATATATTTT. The J gene is TRBJ1-3, the V gene TRBV20-1; D is uncertain. The CDR3 totals 11 residues. Germline CDR1 is DFQATT and CDR2 is SNEGSKA (reference sequence). V was trimmed by 7 bases and J by 8 bases, leaving 12 bases between them.

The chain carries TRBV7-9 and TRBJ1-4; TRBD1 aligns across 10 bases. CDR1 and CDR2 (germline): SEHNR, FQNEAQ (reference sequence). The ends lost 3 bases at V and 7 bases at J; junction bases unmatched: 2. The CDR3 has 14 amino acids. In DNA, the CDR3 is TGTGCCAGCAGCTTGGGACAGGGGAGTGAAAAACTGTTTTTT. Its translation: CASSLGQGSEKLFF.